This TCR beta chain was captured by sequencing in a study of T cells expressing NK-cell markers. Study-wide results and caveats: The contribution of dominant NKG2C+ clonotypes to CD8+ T cells in six donors was roughly 1.0-7.0%. Expanded NKG2C+ T cell clones were not confirmed as HCMV-specific.

TCRdb derives one entry per CDR3 protein from the 5' RACE reads, leaving out DNA. In total, the table holds approximately 440,000 distinct CDR3 sequences. Germline V gene lookup returns CDR1 MDHEN and CDR2 SYDVKM. The CDR3 runs 16 residues. With respect to this clonotype: Its specificity is unknown.

The sequencing sample was made of blood T cells: a sorted CD56 or NKG2C T cell subset, CD4+ or CD8+ T cells, or bulk PBMC T cells (not recorded which). This clonotype was sampled from a woman between 50 and 59 years old in good health. The rearrangement uses TRBV28 and TRBJ2-5; the D call from TCRdb, TRBD2, cannot be confirmed without DNA. This CDR3 reads CASSTTLAGAQETQYF.